One and the same sample provided the 3 T cell receptor beta chains below, sequenced in a study of blood T cell repertoires in COVID-19. The assay was immunoSEQ multiplex PCR, and TCRdb's table has in-frame clones only and misses some. This table holds around 260,000 clones, 75% to 95% found once. Source material: PBMCs or T cells enriched from blood (not recorded which). All receptors come from a woman in her 30s who had recovered from COVID-19.

This chain joins TRBV29-1 and TRBJ2-7, with D perhaps TRBD1 (6 bases). CDR1 SQVTM and CDR2 ANQGSEA come from the germline V gene. Trimming cost V 0 bases and J 1 base, with 10 bases left between them. This CDR3 has 14 amino acids. The CDR3 loop reads CSVEDGQNSYEQYF. Here the CDR3 DNA reads TGCAGCGTTGAAGATGGACAGAATTCCTACGAGCAGTACTTC.

This sequence joins TRBV15 and TRBJ2-7; 10 bases align to TRBD1. In germline, CDR1 is LNHNV, CDR2 YYDKDF (reference sequence). V shed 0 bases, J shed 5 bases, and the junction held 10 bases outside the gene matches. This CDR3 region has 17 residues. The CDR3 DNA follows: TGTGCCACCAGCAGAGACCAGGTGGGGACAGGGGACCACGAGCAGTACTTC. Translating gives CATSRDQVGTGDHEQYF.

This chain uses TRBV5-4 with TRBJ2-6; D call uncertain. Germline CDR1 reads SGHNT; CDR2 reads YYREEE (reference sequence). The CDR3 spans 16 residues. The V gene lost 0 bases and the J gene lost 0 bases, with 7 bases spanning the gap. This CDR3 reads CASSLGPRSGANVLTF. DNA of the CDR3: TGTGCCAGCAGCTTGGGTCCGCGCTCTGGGGCCAACGTCCTGACTTTC.